This TCR beta chain emerged from a study of control samples from healthy donors and cancer patients. Using immunoSEQ multiplex PCR, the repertoire was profiled, and TCRdb retains in-frame clones only, with some absent. Of some 140,000 clones listed, approximately 96% are singletons. The ends were cut back, 6 bases at V and 4 bases at J, with 18 bases in the middle. Per germline, CDR1 MNHEY and CDR2 SVGEGT. This CDR3 has 15 residues. This clonotype was sampled from a man in his forties in good health. The chain joins TRBV6-2 or TRBV6-3 to TRBJ1-2, with a weak D call TRBD1 (5 bases). What was sequenced was blood. DNA for the CDR3: TGTGCCAGCAGCCGATACACAGGAGCCGGCTATGGCTACACCTTC. Translating it yields CASSRYTGAGYGYTF.